This paragraph reports one T cell receptor (beta chain). The germline V and J ends were trimmed by 9 bases and 2 bases, with 11 bases remaining between them. The CDR3 is 14 amino acids. The germline V gene encodes CDR1 LNHDA and CDR2 SQIVND (reference sequence). Study processing details: Amplification of reference gene primers was used by the study to estimate nucleated cell counts. Sequencing used immunoSEQ multiplex PCR; TCRdb keeps in-frame clones, though not all of them. Clonal size and the V and J genes are those of that table, whereas D and trimming came from the DNA. The sample has fewer than 300,000 clones; 65% to 90% are singletons. This entry comes from a study of blood T cell repertoires in COVID-19. Study details: Spain, Italy and the United States supplied samples that represented acute and convalescent COVID-19. Sources were T cells, B-cell-depleted T cells, or PBMCs; the material itself was cDNA or gDNA.

This rearrangement joins TRBV19 to TRBJ1-6, with D unclear. This clonotype was sampled from a man in his fifties with active or convalescent COVID-19. What was sequenced was peripheral blood. This CDR3 is CASSAGAYNSPLHF. As DNA, the CDR3 is TGTGCCAGCAGTGCCGGGGCCTATAATTCACCCCTCCACTTT.